The present T cell receptor beta chain was sequenced within a study of CD8 T cells in Susac syndrome. Reverse transcription of about 0.45 to 1 ug RNA was carried out with random hexamers. MiXCR, run by TCRdb on the immunoSEQ multiplex PCR reads, gives a single entry per CDR3 protein. This sample has around 150,000 distinct CDR3 sequences, with approximately 94% found just once. The CDR3 is made up of 16 amino acids. CDR1 and CDR2 (germline): PRHDT, FYEKMQ (reference sequence). V was pared by 5 bases and J by 2 bases, with 8 bases of the junction left unmatched. The receptor was isolated from a human donor with multiple sclerosis. The sample comprised CD4+ T cells from PBMCs. This rearrangement joins TRBV13 to TRBJ2-5; 10 nucleotides line up with TRBD2. The CDR3 sequence is CASSRGAGGRQETQYF. The CDR3 DNA reads TGTGCCAGCAGCCGGGGAGCGGGAGGGCGGCAAGAGACCCAGTACTTC.